Below are 28 T cell receptor beta chains sequenced from a single sample in a study of T cells after yellow fever vaccination. TCRdb itself ran the 5' RACE reads through MiXCR, one entry per CDR3 protein. This repertoire shows around 200,000 distinct CDR3 sequences, more than 9.5% found once; its top ten account for 35% to 40%. The specimen comprised CD8+ T cells sorted from PBMCs, sampled 15 days after the yellow fever booster vaccination. The source of these receptors is a man aged 18 to 29 who received the YFV17D yellow fever vaccine.

This chain connects TRBV9 to TRBJ1-1; 10 positions match TRBD1. V shed 3 bases, J shed 5 bases, and the junction held 10 bases outside the gene matches. The CDR3 has 16 amino acids. Germline CDR1 reads SGDLS; CDR2 reads YYNGEE. CDR3 in DNA: TGTGCCAGCAGCGAGACCCCGACAGGGGGCATGACTGAAGCTTTCTTT. Translating gives CASSETPTGGMTEAFF.

The chain carries TRBV5-1 and TRBJ2-7; D perhaps matches TRBD1 (5 bases). This CDR3 is 15 amino acids long. Germline CDR1 and CDR2: SGHRS and YFSETQ. V gave up 1 base and J gave up 0 bases, with 11 bases separating them. CDR3 bases: TGCGCCAGCAGCTTGCGGGTTGGACACTCCTACGAGCAGTACTTC. This translates into CASSLRVGHSYEQYF.

This clonotype was counted between two and nine times. This chain links TRBV11-2 with TRBJ1-2, with D possibly TRBD1 on 5 matching bases. Trimming took off 6 bases at V and 10 bases at J, with 21 bases between the two ends. This CDR3 contains 14 residues. The V gene's germline CDR1 is SGHAT and CDR2 FQNNGV. CDR3 nucleotides: TGTGCCAGCAGTAAAACCGGGATCGTGGGGGACTACACCTTC. This translates into CASSKTGIVGDYTF.

This clonotype was counted only a few times. This chain uses TRBV29-1 with TRBJ2-1, with a weak D call TRBD2 (5 bases). The germline V gene has CDR1 SQVTM and CDR2 ANQGSEA. V lost 1 base and J lost 10, with 8 bases in between. The CDR3 totals 11 residues. CDR3 protein: CSVEVRGEQFF. CDR3 coding DNA: TGCAGCGTTGAAGTACGAGGGGAGCAGTTCTTC.

This clonotype showed up many times. V usage is TRBV7-9 and J usage is TRBJ1-5, with unresolved D. Germline V gene lookup returns CDR1 SEHNR and CDR2 FQNEAQ (reference sequence). The CDR3 runs 17 residues. V was shortened by 5 bases and J by 4 bases, with 21 bases between the two germline ends. The CDR3 spells CASSETADGYNNQPQHF. In nucleotides, the CDR3 is TGTGCCAGCAGCGAAACCGCGGACGGCTATAATAATCAGCCCCAGCATTTT.

A few counts support this clonotype. This chain uses TRBV6-2 or TRBV6-3 with TRBJ1-5, with 7 bases lining up with TRBD1. Germline CDR1 MNHEY, CDR2 SVGEGT. V gave up 4 bases and J gave up 6 bases; unmatched junction bases: 6. The CDR3 runs to 14 residues. The CDR3 spells CASSSRTGGQPQHF. In DNA form, the CDR3 reads TGTGCCAGCAGTTCGCGGACAGGAGGTCAGCCCCAGCATTTT.

This clonotype was counted a few times. The CDR3 DNA follows: TGCAGCGTCGAAACCTTGGGACACCCGAACACTGAAGCTTTCTTT. It specifies CSVETLGHPNTEAFF. The gene calls are TRBV29-1 and TRBJ1-1; a weak D match, TRBD1 (6 bases). CDR3 length: 15 amino acids. Germline CDR1 reads SQVTM; CDR2 reads ANQGSEA. Deletions cut 6 bases from V and 1 base from J, with 18 bases between.

V and J are TRBV5-4 and TRBJ2-3; D is undetermined. CDR1 and CDR2 from the germline V gene are SGHNT and YYREEE (reference sequence). This CDR3 comprises 16 residues. V lost 2 bases to trimming and J lost 4 bases, with 17 bases between them. The CDR3 sequence is CASSFLMGLSADTQYF. CDR3 bases: TGTGCCAGCAGCTTTCTCATGGGCCTCAGCGCAGATACGCAGTATTTT.

This chain links TRBV11-2 with TRBJ1-6, with TRBD1 matching 10 bases. V dropped 1 base and J dropped 6; count of bases not matched to a gene: 6. The CDR3 totals 17 residues. The germline V gene has CDR1 SGHAT and CDR2 FQNNGV. CDR3 residues: CASSLGPTGGPNSPLHF. CDR3 coding DNA: TGTGCCAGCAGCTTAGGCCCGACAGGGGGCCCTAATTCACCCCTCCACTTT.

A few counts support this clonotype. The rearrangement uses TRBV27 and TRBJ2-3; D unresolved. V lost 11 bases, J lost 4 bases, and 19 bases lay in between. Germline V gene lookup returns CDR1 MNHEY and CDR2 SMNVEV (reference sequence). This CDR3 has 14 residues. CDR3 sequence: CASWSPLSADTQYF. The CDR3, as DNA: TGTGCCTCCTGGAGTCCCCTAAGCGCAGATACGCAGTATTTT.

The rearrangement links TRBV4-3 to TRBJ2-4; D ambiguous. The CDR3 totals 13 residues. CDR1 is LGHNA and CDR2 is YSLEER in the germline V gene. Trimming removed 0 bases at V and 3 bases at J, with 3 bases between. CDR3 loop: CASSQDVKNIQYF. CDR3 nucleotides: TGCGCCAGCAGCCAAGATGTCAAAAACATTCAGTACTTC.

This clonotype occurred a few times. The chain has TRBV5-6 and TRBJ2-5; 8 bases map to TRBD1. Germline V gene lookup returns CDR1 SGHDT and CDR2 YYEEEE. V lost 4 bases and J lost 1; bases outside the gene matches: 3. The CDR3 totals 14 residues. CDR3 nucleotide sequence: TGTGCCAGCAGCCCGGACAGGGTCCAAGAGACCCAGTACTTC. Translation: CASSPDRVQETQYF. The full variable domain, rest sourced from reference TRBV5-6 and TRBJ2-5, is DAGVTQSPTHLIKTRGQQVTLRCSPKSGHDTVSWYQQALGQGPQFIFQYYEEEERQRGNFPDRFSGHQFPNYSSELNVNALLLGDSALYLCASSPDRVQETQYFGPGTRLLVL.

This clonotype was counted between two and nine times. This chain connects TRBV6-2 or TRBV6-3 to TRBJ1-2; D gene unclear. The CDR3 consists of 15 residues. CDR1 MNHEY and CDR2 SVGEGT come from the germline V gene. V shed 0 bases and J shed 3 bases, with 11 bases lying between them. The CDR3 is CASSYSILGDYGYTF. In nucleotides, the CDR3 is TGTGCCAGCAGTTACTCGATATTGGGCGACTATGGCTACACCTTC.

V and J are TRBV27 and TRBJ1-1; 9 nucleotides match TRBD1. This CDR3 has 15 amino acids. Germline-derived CDR1 and CDR2 are MNHEY and SMNVEV (reference sequence). The ends lost 2 bases at V and 4 bases at J; junction bases unmatched: 5. CDR3 nucleotides: TGTGCCAGCAGTTTACTAAGGACAGGGGCCACTGAAGCTTTCTTT. This sequence encodes CASSLLRTGATEAFF.

V gene TRBV5-1 combines with J gene TRBJ2-7; D not certain. Trimming removed 0 bases from V and 2 bases from J, with 9 bases in between. Germline V gene lookup returns CDR1 SGHRS and CDR2 YFSETQ. The CDR3 loop spans 14 amino acids. The CDR3 DNA reads TGCGCCAGCAGCTTGGTACGTTCAGCCTACGAGCAGTACTTC. Translation: CASSLVRSAYEQYF.

J is TRBJ2-1 and V is TRBV7-8, with unresolved D. V was trimmed by 2 bases and J by 7 bases, leaving 9 bases between them. The V gene's germline CDR1 is SGHVS and CDR2 FQNEAQ. This CDR3 contains 13 residues. The CDR3 DNA reads TGTGCCAGCAGCTTATCTTCGAAAAATGAGCAGTTCTTC. This sequence encodes CASSLSSKNEQFF.

This clonotype was observed many times. The chain uses TRBV6-4 and TRBJ1-1; D is uncertain. The CDR3 consists of 13 residues. V was trimmed by 3 bases and J by 1 base, leaving 6 bases between them. CDR1 and CDR2 from the germline V gene are MRHNA and SNTAGT. CDR3 nucleotides: TGTGCCAGCAGTGAATCGGAGAACACTGAAGCTTTCTTT. The encoded protein is CASSESENTEAFF.

This clonotype was seen a few times. DNA of the CDR3: TGTGCCAGCAGTGAAGCGCCCAGGCGGGGTTGGGCAGATACGCAGTATTTT. This sequence encodes CASSEAPRRGWADTQYF. The rearrangement joins TRBV2 to TRBJ2-3, with D possibly being TRBD2 (6 bases). The CDR3 runs 17 residues. The V gene lost 0 bases and the J gene lost 4 bases, with 17 bases spanning the gap. Germline CDR1 SNHLY, CDR2 FYNNEI.

Only a few counts were recorded for this clonotype. The rearrangement joins TRBV7-2 to TRBJ2-1; no definite D call. Germline assignment: CDR1 SGHTA and CDR2 FQGNSA. CDR3 size: 14 residues. V was shortened by 1 base and J by 0 bases, with 4 bases between the two germline ends. DNA for the CDR3: TGTGCCAGCAGCTTAGGGCTCTCCTACAATGAGCAGTTCTTC. Translating it yields CASSLGLSYNEQFF. Using reference TRBV7-2 and TRBJ2-1 for the parts outside the CDR3, the full variable domain is GAGVSQSPSNKVTEKGKDVELRCDPISGHTALYWYRQSLGQGLEFLIYFQGNSAPDKSGLPSDRFSAERTGGSVSTLTIQRTQQEDSAVYLCASSLGLSYNEQFFGPGTRLTVL.

This chain links TRBV20-1 with TRBJ2-3, with TRBD1 identical over 7 bases. CDR3 length: 14 amino acids. After removal of 3 bases from V and 2 bases from J, the junction contained 5 bases not matched to a gene. Per germline, CDR1 DFQATT and CDR2 SNEGSKA (reference sequence). The CDR3 here is CSASRDSLTDTQYF. The CDR3 bases are TGCAGTGCTAGTCGGGACAGTCTCACAGATACGCAGTATTTT.

This clonotype was seen repeatedly, ten times or more. This chain uses TRBV6-5 with TRBJ2-5; 8 bases match TRBD2. The germline V gene has CDR1 MNHEY and CDR2 SVGAGI. The CDR3 is 13 residues long. The trim removed 11 bases at V and 4 bases at J, leaving 9 bases unmatched. The CDR3 region has the DNA TGTGCCGGACCCGGGGGGGGCAGAGAGACCCAGTACTTC. Translating gives CAGPGGGRETQYF.

This clonotype has more than one count but fewer than ten. This chain connects TRBV24-1 to TRBJ2-3; 7 bases line up with TRBD2. CDR1 is KGHDR, CDR2 SFDVKD, per germline. The ends lost 1 base at V and 3 bases at J; junction bases unmatched: 6. The CDR3 extends over 16 amino acids. The CDR3 spells CATSDLAGSRTDTQYF. CDR3 coding DNA: TGTGCCACCAGTGATTTAGCGGGGAGTAGAACAGATACGCAGTATTTT.

This sequence joins TRBV4-3 and TRBJ2-1; the D gene is possibly TRBD2 (5 bases). The CDR3 contains 17 residues. Germline CDR1 LGHNA, CDR2 YSLEER. The V gene lost 0 bases and the J gene lost 4 bases, with 16 bases spanning the gap. The CDR3 loop is CASSQDGVSWEYNEQFF. CDR3 nucleotides: TGCGCCAGCAGCCAAGATGGGGTCAGCTGGGAGTACAATGAGCAGTTCTTC.

This chain uses TRBV27 with TRBJ2-2, with 7 bases lining up with TRBD2. Germline values: CDR1 MNHEY, CDR2 SMNVEV (reference sequence). Trimming removed 6 bases from V and 6 bases from J; junction bases left unmatched: 7. There are 14 residues in the CDR3. CDR3 sequence reads: CASSLGGRAGELFF. CDR3 in DNA: TGTGCCAGCAGCCTCGGGGGGAGGGCCGGGGAGCTGTTTTTT.

The chain uses TRBV4-1 and TRBJ1-5; D gene uncertain. V was cut by 3 bases and J by 0 bases, with 15 bases left in between. Germline V gene data show CDR1 as MGHRA and CDR2 as YSYEKL. CDR3 length equals 17 residues. CDR3 region: CASSQGPSTHSNQPQHF. CDR3 sequence (DNA): TGCGCCAGCAGCCAGGGTCCTTCGACCCATAGCAATCAGCCCCAGCATTTT.

This sequence joins TRBV6-5 and TRBJ2-3, with D perhaps given as TRBD1 or TRBD2 (5 bases each). V was trimmed by 2 bases and J by 0 bases, leaving 9 bases between them. The CDR3 consists of 15 residues. Germline values: CDR1 MNHEY, CDR2 SVGAGI. CDR3 amino acids: CASSYGTKSTDTQYF. For the CDR3, the DNA is TGTGCCAGCAGTTACGGGACCAAGAGCACAGATACGCAGTATTTT.

This clonotype was found many times. The V gene is TRBV4-3, the J gene TRBJ2-1, with D tentatively TRBD1 or TRBD2 (6 bases each). CDR3 length: 16 residues. CDR1 is LGHNA, CDR2 YSLEER, per germline. V lost 1 base and J 7 bases, leaving 17 bases between the germline ends. The CDR3 sequence is CASSQVLQGLVNEQFF. The CDR3 DNA sequence: TGCGCCAGCAGCCAAGTGCTACAGGGACTCGTGAATGAGCAGTTCTTC.

This clonotype was recorded a few times. The V and J genes are TRBV20-1 and TRBJ2-1; D may correspond to TRBD1 or TRBD2 (5 bases each). Germline V CDR1 and CDR2: DFQATT, SNEGSKA (reference sequence). The CDR3 consists of 12 residues. CDR3: CRVSGGYNEQFF. CDR3 bases: TGCAGGGTTAGTGGGGGTTACAATGAGCAGTTCTTC.